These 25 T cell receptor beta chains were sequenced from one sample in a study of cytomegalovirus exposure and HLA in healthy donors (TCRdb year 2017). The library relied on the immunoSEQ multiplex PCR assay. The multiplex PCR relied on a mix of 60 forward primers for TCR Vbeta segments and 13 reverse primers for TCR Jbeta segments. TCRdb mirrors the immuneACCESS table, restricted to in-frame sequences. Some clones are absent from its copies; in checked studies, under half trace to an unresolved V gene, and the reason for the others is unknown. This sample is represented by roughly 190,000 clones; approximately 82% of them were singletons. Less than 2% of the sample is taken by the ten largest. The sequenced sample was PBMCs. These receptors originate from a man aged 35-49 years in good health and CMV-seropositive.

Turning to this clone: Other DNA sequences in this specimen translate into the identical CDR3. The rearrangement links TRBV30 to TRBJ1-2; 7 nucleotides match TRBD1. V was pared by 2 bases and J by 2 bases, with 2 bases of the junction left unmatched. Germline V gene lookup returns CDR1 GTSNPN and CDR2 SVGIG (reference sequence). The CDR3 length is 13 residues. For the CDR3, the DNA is TGTGCCTGGAGTCCACAGGGGAACTATGGCTACACCTTC. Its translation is CAWSPQGNYGYTF. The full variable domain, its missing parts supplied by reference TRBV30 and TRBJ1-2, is SQTIHQWPATLVQPVGSPLSLECTVEGTSNPNLYWYRQAAGRGLQLLFYSVGIGQISSEVPQNLSASRPQDRQFILSSKKLLLSDSGFYLCAWSPQGNYGYTFGSGTRLTVV.

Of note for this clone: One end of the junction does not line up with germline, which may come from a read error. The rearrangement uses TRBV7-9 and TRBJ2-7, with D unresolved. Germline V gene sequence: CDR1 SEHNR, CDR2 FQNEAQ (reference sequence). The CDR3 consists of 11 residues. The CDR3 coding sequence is TGTTCCAGCAGCTTAGGGCCCGAGCAGTACTTC. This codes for CSSSLGPEQYF.

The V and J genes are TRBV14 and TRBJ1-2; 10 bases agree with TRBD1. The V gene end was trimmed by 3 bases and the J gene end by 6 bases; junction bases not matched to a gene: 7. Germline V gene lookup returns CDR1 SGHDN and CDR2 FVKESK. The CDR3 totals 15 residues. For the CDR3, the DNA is TGTGCCAGCAGCCACCAACCGGGACAGGGGAATGGCTACACCTTC. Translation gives CASSHQPGQGNGYTF. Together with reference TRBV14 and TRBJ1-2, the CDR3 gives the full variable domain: EAGVTQFPSHSVIEKGQTVTLRCDPISGHDNLYWYRRVMGKEIKFLLHFVKESKQDESGMPNNRFLAERTGGTYSTLKVQPAELEDSGVYFCASSHQPGQGNGYTFGSGTRLTVV.

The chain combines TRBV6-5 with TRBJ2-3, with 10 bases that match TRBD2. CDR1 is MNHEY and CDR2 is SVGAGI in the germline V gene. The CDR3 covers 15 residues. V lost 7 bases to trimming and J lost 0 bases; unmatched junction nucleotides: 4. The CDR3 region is CASTTTSGSTDTQYF. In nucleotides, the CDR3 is TGTGCCAGCACCACGACTAGCGGGAGCACAGATACGCAGTATTTT.

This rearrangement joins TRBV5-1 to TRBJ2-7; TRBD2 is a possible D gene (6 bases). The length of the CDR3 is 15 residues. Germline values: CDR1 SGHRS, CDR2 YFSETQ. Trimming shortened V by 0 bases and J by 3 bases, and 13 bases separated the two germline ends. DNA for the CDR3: TGCGCCAGCAGCTTGGGAGGGAGCGGGTTCTACGAGCAGTACTTC. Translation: CASSLGGSGFYEQYF. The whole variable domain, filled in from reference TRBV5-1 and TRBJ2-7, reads KAGVTQTPRYLIKTRGQQVTLSCSPISGHRSVSWYQQTPGQGLQFLFEYFSETQRNKGNFPGRFSGRQFSNSRSEMNVSTLELGDSALYLCASSLGGSGFYEQYFGPGTRLTVT.

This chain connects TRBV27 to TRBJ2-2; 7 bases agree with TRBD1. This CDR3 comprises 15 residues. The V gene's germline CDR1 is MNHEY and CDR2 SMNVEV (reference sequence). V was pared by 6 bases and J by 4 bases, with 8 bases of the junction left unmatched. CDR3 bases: TGTGCCAGCAGCCTAGACAGGGTTGGCACCGGGGAGCTGTTTTTT. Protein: CASSLDRVGTGELFF.

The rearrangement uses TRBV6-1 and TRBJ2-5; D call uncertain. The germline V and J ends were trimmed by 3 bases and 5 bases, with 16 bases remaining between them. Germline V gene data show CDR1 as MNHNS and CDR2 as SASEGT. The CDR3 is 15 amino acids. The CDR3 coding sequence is TGTGCCAGCAGTGAGAGGCCGTTTATCGGGGAGACCCAGTACTTC. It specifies CASSERPFIGETQYF.

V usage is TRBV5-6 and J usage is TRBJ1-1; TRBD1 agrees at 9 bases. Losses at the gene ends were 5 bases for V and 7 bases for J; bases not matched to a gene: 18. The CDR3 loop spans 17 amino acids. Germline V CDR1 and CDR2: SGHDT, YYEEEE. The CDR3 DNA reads TGTGCCAGCAGTCCAATAGGCCGGGACAGGGAGATGGGTGAAGCTTTCTTT. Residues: CASSPIGRDREMGEAFF.

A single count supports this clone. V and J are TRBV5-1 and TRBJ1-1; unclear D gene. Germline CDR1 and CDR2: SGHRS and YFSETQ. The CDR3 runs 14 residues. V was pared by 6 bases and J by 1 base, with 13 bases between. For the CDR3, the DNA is TGCGCCAGCACAGAACGGGTAGAGAACACTGAAGCTTTCTTT. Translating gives CASTERVENTEAFF.

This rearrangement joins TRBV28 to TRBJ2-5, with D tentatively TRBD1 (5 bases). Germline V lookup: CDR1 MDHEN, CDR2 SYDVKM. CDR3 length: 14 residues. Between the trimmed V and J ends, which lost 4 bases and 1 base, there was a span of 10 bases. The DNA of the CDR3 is TGTGCCAGCAGTTCCCCGACAGTCCAAGAGACCCAGTACTTC. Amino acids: CASSSPTVQETQYF. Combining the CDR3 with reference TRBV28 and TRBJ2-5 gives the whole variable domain DVKVTQSSRYLVKRTGEKVFLECVQDMDHENMFWYRQDPGLGLRLIYFSYDVKMKEKGDIPEGYSVSREKKERFSLILESASTNQTSMYLCASSSPTVQETQYFGPGTRLLVL.

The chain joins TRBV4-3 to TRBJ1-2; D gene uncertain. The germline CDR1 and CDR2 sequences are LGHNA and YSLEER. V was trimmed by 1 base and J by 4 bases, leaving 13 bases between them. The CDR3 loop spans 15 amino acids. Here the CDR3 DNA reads TGCGCCAGCAGCCAAGGTGGTCGGGGATCCTATGGCTACACCTTC. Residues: CASSQGGRGSYGYTF.

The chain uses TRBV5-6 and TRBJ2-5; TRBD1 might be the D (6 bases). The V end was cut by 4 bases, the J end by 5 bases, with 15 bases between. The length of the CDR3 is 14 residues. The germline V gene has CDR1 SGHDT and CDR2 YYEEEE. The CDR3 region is CASSRPDSIETQYF. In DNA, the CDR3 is TGTGCCAGCAGCCGTCCGGACAGTATCGAGACCCAGTACTTC.

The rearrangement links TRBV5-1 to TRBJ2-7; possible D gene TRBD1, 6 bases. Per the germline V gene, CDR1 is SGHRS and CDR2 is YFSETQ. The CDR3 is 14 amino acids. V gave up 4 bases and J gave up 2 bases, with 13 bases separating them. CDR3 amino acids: CASSLGWDTYEQYF. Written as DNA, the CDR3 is TGCGCCAGCAGCCTGGGGTGGGACACCTACGAGCAGTACTTC.

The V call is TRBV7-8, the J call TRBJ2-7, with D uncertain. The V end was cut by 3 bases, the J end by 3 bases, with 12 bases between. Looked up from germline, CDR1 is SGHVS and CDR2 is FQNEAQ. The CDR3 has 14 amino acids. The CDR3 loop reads CASSFTHPVYEQYF. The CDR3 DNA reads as TGTGCCAGCAGCTTCACGCACCCAGTCTACGAGCAGTACTTC.

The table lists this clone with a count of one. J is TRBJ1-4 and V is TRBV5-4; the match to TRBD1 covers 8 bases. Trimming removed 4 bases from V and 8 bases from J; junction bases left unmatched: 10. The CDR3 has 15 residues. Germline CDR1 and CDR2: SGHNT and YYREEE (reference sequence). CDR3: CASSLGTGLEEKLFF. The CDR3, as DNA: TGTGCCAGCAGCCTGGGGACAGGTCTGGAGGAAAAACTGTTTTTT.

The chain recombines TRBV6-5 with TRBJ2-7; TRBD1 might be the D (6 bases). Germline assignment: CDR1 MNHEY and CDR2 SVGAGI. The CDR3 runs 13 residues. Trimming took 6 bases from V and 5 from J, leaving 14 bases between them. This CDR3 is CASRRDTWNEQYF. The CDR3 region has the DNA TGTGCCAGCAGACGGGACACCTGGAACGAGCAGTACTTC.

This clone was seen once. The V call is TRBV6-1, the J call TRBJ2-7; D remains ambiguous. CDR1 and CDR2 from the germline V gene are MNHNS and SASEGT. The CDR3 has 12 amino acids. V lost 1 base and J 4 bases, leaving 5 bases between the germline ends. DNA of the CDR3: TGTGCCAGCAGTGAAGGTTCTTACGAGCAGTACTTC. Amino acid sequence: CASSEGSYEQYF.

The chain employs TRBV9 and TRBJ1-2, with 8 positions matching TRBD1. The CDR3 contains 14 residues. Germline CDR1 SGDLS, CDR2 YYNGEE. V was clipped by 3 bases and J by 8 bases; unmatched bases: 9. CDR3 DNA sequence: TGTGCCAGCAGCGCCTCACCGGGGACAGGAGGCTACACCTTC. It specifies CASSASPGTGGYTF.

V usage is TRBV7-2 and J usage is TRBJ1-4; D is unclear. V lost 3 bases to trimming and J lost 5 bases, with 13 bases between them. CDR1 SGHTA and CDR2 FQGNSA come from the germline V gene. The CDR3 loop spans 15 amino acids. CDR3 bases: TGTGCCAGCAGCTTTACGCGGGCTCCCAATGAAAAACTGTTTTTT. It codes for CASSFTRAPNEKLFF.

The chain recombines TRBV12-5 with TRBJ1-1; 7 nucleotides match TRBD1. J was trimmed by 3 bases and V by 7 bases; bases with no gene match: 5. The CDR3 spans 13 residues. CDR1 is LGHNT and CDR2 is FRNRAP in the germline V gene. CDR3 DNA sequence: TGTGCTAGTGCCACCGACAGGGACACTGAAGCTTTCTTT. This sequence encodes CASATDRDTEAFF.

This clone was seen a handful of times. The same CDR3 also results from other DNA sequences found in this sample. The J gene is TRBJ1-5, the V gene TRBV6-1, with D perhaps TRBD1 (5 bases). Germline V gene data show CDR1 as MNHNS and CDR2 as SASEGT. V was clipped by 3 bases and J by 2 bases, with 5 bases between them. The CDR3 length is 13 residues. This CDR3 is CASSDRGNQPQHF. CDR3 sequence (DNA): TGTGCCAGCAGTGACAGGGGCAATCAGCCCCAGCATTTT.

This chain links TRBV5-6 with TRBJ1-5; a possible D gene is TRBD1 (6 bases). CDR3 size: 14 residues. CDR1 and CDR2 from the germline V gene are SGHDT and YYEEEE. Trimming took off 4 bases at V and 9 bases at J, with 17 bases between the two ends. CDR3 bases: TGTGCCAGCAGCCCCGGCGGGGGCGGCAGGCCCCAGCATTTT. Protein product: CASSPGGGGRPQHF.

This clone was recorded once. CDR3 protein: CASSFSQGSEKLFF. CDR3 coding DNA: TGTGCCAGCAGTTTTTCACAGGGTTCGGAAAAACTGTTTTTT. The V gene is TRBV27, the J gene TRBJ1-4; tentative D call: TRBD1 (6 bases). The CDR3 length is 14 residues. V shed 3 bases and J shed 8 bases, with 13 bases lying between them. Germline CDR1 MNHEY, CDR2 SMNVEV (reference sequence). Combining the CDR3 with reference TRBV27 and TRBJ1-4 gives the whole variable domain EAQVTQNPRYLITVTGKKLTVTCSQNMNHEYMSWYRQDPGLGLRQIYYSMNVEVTDKGDVPEGYKVSRKEKRNFPLILESPSPNQTSLYFCASSFSQGSEKLFFGSGTQLSVL.

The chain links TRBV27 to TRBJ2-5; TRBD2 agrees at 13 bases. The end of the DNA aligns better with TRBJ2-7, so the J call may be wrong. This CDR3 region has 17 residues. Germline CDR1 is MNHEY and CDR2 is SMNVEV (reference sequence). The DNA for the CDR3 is TGTGCCAGCAGTTTATCGGGCGGTGGACTAGCGGGAGACGAGCAGTACTTC. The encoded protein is CASSLSGGGLAGDEQYF.

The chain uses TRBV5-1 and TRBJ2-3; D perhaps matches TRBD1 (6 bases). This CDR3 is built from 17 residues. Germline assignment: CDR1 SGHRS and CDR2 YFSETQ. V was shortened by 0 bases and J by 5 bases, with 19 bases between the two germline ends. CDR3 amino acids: CASSLAFAPPGQDTQYF. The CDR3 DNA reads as TGCGCCAGCAGCTTGGCTTTCGCCCCGCCGGGACAAGATACGCAGTATTTT.